This T cell receptor (beta chain) was retrieved from a study of Ad26.COV2.S vaccination and SARS-CoV-2 variants. Study-level background: The authors gave Ad26.COV2.S intramuscularly, either once or twice 56 days apart.

With 2 bases removed from V and 0 bases from J, the gap between germline ends came to 11 bases. The length of the CDR3 is 16 residues. Germline values: CDR1 MGHDK, CDR2 SYGVNS. Profiling relied on immunoSEQ multiplex PCR, and the TCRdb table lists in-frame clones only, not all of them. The data hold hundreds of thousands of clones, with 80% to 90% observed a single time. Documented treatment: some 20 received Ad26.COV2.S at low or high dose, single or two shots; about 5 received placebo; per-sample allocation not given. Day 63 following the first vaccine or placebo injection was when the samples were taken.

V is TRBV25-1 and J is TRBJ2-1; no reliable D call. This TCR came from a person between 18 and 60 years old who received the Ad26.COV2.S COVID-19 vaccine or a placebo. Sequences were derived from peripheral blood, sampled in a trial of Ad26.COV2.S vaccine versus placebo. Here the CDR3 reads CASSEVASSSYNEQFF. CDR3 in DNA: TGTGCCAGCAGTGAAGTGGCCAGTAGCTCCTACAATGAGCAGTTCTTC.